The 30 T cell receptor beta chains listed next were all sequenced from one sample in a study of beta chain features in type 1 diabetes. Expressed TCRB transcripts were sequenced, since all the RNA that had been isolated was reverse transcribed. Libraries were prepared by immunoSEQ multiplex PCR; TCRdb keeps only in-frame clonotypes and omits some of them. The sample has more than 150,000 clones; around 10% are singletons. The sequenced sample was central memory CD4+ T cells from blood. These receptors were obtained from a man aged 18 to 35 in good health.

In this sample, this clone turned up a few times. This chain connects TRBV29-1 to TRBJ2-3; 7 positions agree with TRBD2. The ends lost 5 bases at V and 0 bases at J; junction bases unmatched: 2. This CDR3 contains 13 residues. In germline, CDR1 is SQVTM, CDR2 ANQGSEA. CDR3 in DNA: TGCAGCGTTAGCGGGGTGAGCACAGATACGCAGTATTTT. Translating it yields CSVSGVSTDTQYF.

The sample holds many counts of this clone. The gene calls are TRBV14 and TRBJ2-1; D could derive from TRBD1 or TRBD2 (5 bases each). With 5 bases removed from V and 9 bases from J, the gap between germline ends came to 14 bases. CDR1 and CDR2 from the germline V gene are SGHDN and FVKESK. This CDR3 has 13 residues. CDR3 loop: CASSRGGAGEQFF. The CDR3 DNA is TGTGCCAGCAGCAGGGGCGGCGCGGGTGAGCAGTTCTTC.

This clone was seen more than once but under ten times. The rearrangement joins TRBV5-1 to TRBJ2-4, with TRBD1 as a possible D gene (5 bases). Looked up from germline, CDR1 is SGHRS and CDR2 is YFSETQ. This CDR3 is built from 14 residues. Trimming cost V 5 bases and J 1 base, with 10 bases left between them. The CDR3 loop is CASSPAGAKNIQYF. The CDR3 DNA reads as TGCGCCAGCAGTCCCGCAGGGGCCAAAAACATTCAGTACTTC.

This clone was seen a few times. The CDR3 DNA follows: TGCGCCAGCAGCTTGGGGACTAGTAGTGGCACAGATACGCAGTATTTT. Translated: CASSLGTSSGTDTQYF. The chain is built from TRBV5-1 and TRBJ2-3; 7 bases align to TRBD2. CDR3 length equals 16 residues. V lost 0 bases, J lost 1 base, and 5 bases stayed unmatched. Looked up from germline, CDR1 is SGHRS and CDR2 is YFSETQ.

This clone came up a few times. CDR3: CAWSEETQYF. CDR3 in DNA: TGTGCCTGGAGTGAGGAGACCCAGTACTTC. The chain links TRBV30 to TRBJ2-5; D gene uncertain. CDR1 and CDR2 (germline): GTSNPN, SVGIG (reference sequence). The CDR3 length is 10 residues. Trimming cost V 1 base and J 5 bases, with 2 bases left between them.

The chain couples TRBV6-5 to TRBJ1-2, with D hard to call. Germline V gene lookup returns CDR1 MNHEY and CDR2 SVGAGI. The CDR3 is 12 amino acids. V lost 6 bases to trimming and J lost 8 bases, with 13 bases between them. The CDR3 DNA follows: TGTGCCAGCAGCCGCGGGAGGCTAGGCTACACCTTC. Translating gives CASSRGRLGYTF.

This clone has a handful of counts. V gene TRBV18 combines with J gene TRBJ2-7; no reliable D call. Trimming took off 2 bases at V and 3 bases at J, with 8 bases between the two ends. This CDR3 is built from 13 residues. Looked up from germline, CDR1 is KGHSH and CDR2 is LQKENI. The CDR3 DNA is TGTGCCAGCTCACCATACTCCGGCTACGAGCAGTACTTC. Amino acid sequence: CASSPYSGYEQYF.

This clone has more than one count but fewer than ten. The rearrangement uses TRBV7-2 and TRBJ2-2; TRBD1 matches 7 bases. V lost 5 bases to trimming and J lost 3 bases; unmatched junction nucleotides: 6. The CDR3 contains 15 residues. The germline CDR1 and CDR2 sequences are SGHTA and FQGNSA. The CDR3 protein is CASSPDRDHTGELFF. The CDR3 region has the DNA TGTGCCAGCAGCCCCGACAGGGACCACACCGGGGAGCTGTTTTTT.

The rearrangement joins TRBV27 to TRBJ2-7; 10 nucleotides align to TRBD2. CDR1 is MNHEY and CDR2 is SMNVEV in the germline V gene (reference sequence). The CDR3 loop spans 17 amino acids. J lost 0 bases, V lost 2 bases, and 7 bases had no gene match. CDR3 region: CASSLALAGVSSYEQYF. CDR3 DNA sequence: TGTGCCAGCAGTTTAGCTCTAGCGGGGGTTAGCTCCTACGAGCAGTACTTC.

The chain combines TRBV6-6 with TRBJ2-1; D is unclear. The V end lost 6 bases, the J end lost 0 bases, and 9 bases lay between the germline ends. The CDR3 extends over 14 amino acids. Germline lookup yields CDR1 MNHNY and CDR2 SVGAGI (reference sequence). DNA for the CDR3: TGTGCCAGCAGCGTAATAAGCTCCTACAATGAGCAGTTCTTC. Its protein is CASSVISSYNEQFF.

V is TRBV28 and J is TRBJ2-7; unclear D gene. V lost 4 bases, J lost 7 bases, and 11 bases lay in between. The CDR3 has 12 amino acids. Germline CDR1 reads MDHEN; CDR2 reads SYDVKM. The CDR3 DNA follows: TGTGCCAGCAGTTACGTGTGGCGGGAGCAGTACTTC. This codes for CASSYVWREQYF.

The rearrangement uses TRBV14 and TRBJ2-7; tentatively, D is TRBD1 or TRBD2 (6 bases each). Deletions cut 4 bases from V and 2 bases from J, with 15 bases between. Germline loops: CDR1 SGHDN, CDR2 FVKESK. The CDR3 runs to 15 residues. CDR3 protein: CASSRGARDPYEQYF. In DNA, the CDR3 is TGTGCCAGCAGCCGGGGGGCCAGGGACCCCTACGAGCAGTACTTC.

This clone was counted ten times or more. The V and J genes are TRBV4-3 and TRBJ2-5, with D unresolved. The V end lost 0 bases, the J end lost 6 bases, and 5 bases lay between the germline ends. CDR1 LGHNA and CDR2 YSLEER come from the germline V gene. The CDR3 runs 12 residues. In DNA form, the CDR3 reads TGCGCCAGCAGCCAAGATCTTCAGACCCAGTACTTC. Its translation: CASSQDLQTQYF.

This clone was detected a few times. The chain combines TRBV9 with TRBJ2-7, with 7 positions matching TRBD1. Germline CDR1 and CDR2: SGDLS and YYNGEE. This CDR3 has 15 residues. V dropped 5 bases and J dropped 2; count of bases not matched to a gene: 10. In DNA form, the CDR3 reads TGTGCCAGCAGAGGGACAGTGCCCGAGGCCTACGAGCAGTACTTC. Its translation is CASRGTVPEAYEQYF. Full variable domain (outside the CDR3, taken from reference TRBV9 and TRBJ2-7): DSGVTQTPKHLITATGQRVTLRCSPRSGDLSVYWYQQSLDQGLQFLIQYYNGEERAKGNILERFSAQQFPDLHSELNLSSLELGDSALYFCASRGTVPEAYEQYFGPGTRLTVT.

The chain joins TRBV5-5 to TRBJ2-1; TRBD2 matches at 9 bases. Germline CDR1 SGHKS, CDR2 YYEKEE (reference sequence). This CDR3 spans 15 amino acids. J was trimmed by 3 bases and V by 0 bases; bases with no gene match: 1. DNA for the CDR3: TGTGCCAGCAGCTTGGGACTAGCGGTCTACAATGAGCAGTTCTTC. It yields the protein CASSLGLAVYNEQFF.

This chain uses TRBV2 with TRBJ1-3; no reliable D call. V lost 7 bases, J lost 0 bases, and 10 bases lay in between. Germline V gene lookup returns CDR1 SNHLY and CDR2 FYNNEI. The CDR3 spans 14 residues. The CDR3, as DNA: TGTGCCAGCAAGGGTACAGTCTCTGGAAACACCATATATTTT. Its translation is CASKGTVSGNTIYF.

This clone showed up just a few times. The rearrangement links TRBV29-1 to TRBJ2-2, with unresolved D. This CDR3 comprises 17 residues. Germline loops: CDR1 SQVTM, CDR2 ANQGSEA. Trimming removed 4 bases at V and 0 bases at J, with 18 bases between. The CDR3 loop reads CSVGSLRGAANTGELFF. For the CDR3, the DNA is TGCAGCGTTGGTTCGCTCCGCGGTGCCGCGAACACCGGGGAGCTGTTTTTT.

The chain links TRBV7-3 to TRBJ2-1, with 13 bases that match TRBD2. The CDR3 has 17 amino acids. The V and J ends lost 5 bases and 5 bases, in that order; junction bases with no gene match: 9. The germline V gene encodes CDR1 SGHTA and CDR2 FQGTGA. The DNA of the CDR3 is TGTGCCAGCAGCCCTACTAGCGGGAGGGCTTCTGACAATGAGCAGTTCTTC. It is translated as CASSPTSGRASDNEQFF.

The rearrangement uses TRBV29-1 and TRBJ2-7; the D is unclear. CDR1 is SQVTM and CDR2 is ANQGSEA in the germline V gene. The V end lost 4 bases, the J end lost 1 base, and 14 bases lay between the germline ends. The CDR3 covers 14 residues. CDR3 loop: CSVADLNPSYEQYF. The CDR3 DNA reads TGCAGCGTTGCGGATCTAAACCCATCCTACGAGCAGTACTTC.

V gene TRBV5-6 combines with J gene TRBJ2-7; no clear D. There are 15 residues in the CDR3. The V and J ends lost 4 bases and 0 bases respectively, with 14 bases between them. CDR1 and CDR2 (germline): SGHDT, YYEEEE. The CDR3 is CASSPPRGPSYEQYF. The CDR3 DNA reads TGTGCCAGCAGCCCCCCTCGCGGCCCCTCCTACGAGCAGTACTTC.

This clone came up a few times. The rearrangement links TRBV28 to TRBJ2-5, with D perhaps TRBD1 (6 bases). Trimming took off 5 bases at V and 4 bases at J, with 17 bases between the two ends. CDR3 size: 15 residues. Per the germline V gene, CDR1 is MDHEN and CDR2 is SYDVKM. Here the CDR3 DNA reads TGTGCCAGCAGTCTCCCCACAGGGCTGGTAGAGACCCAGTACTTC. This codes for CASSLPTGLVETQYF. Full variable domain (outside the CDR3, taken from reference TRBV28 and TRBJ2-5): DVKVTQSSRYLVKRTGEKVFLECVQDMDHENMFWYRQDPGLGLRLIYFSYDVKMKEKGDIPEGYSVSREKKERFSLILESASTNQTSMYLCASSLPTGLVETQYFGPGTRLLVL.

This clone has just a few counts. The V call is TRBV14, the J call TRBJ2-1; 12 nucleotides match TRBD2. Germline CDR1 SGHDN, CDR2 FVKESK. V shed 1 base and J 9 bases; nucleotides not matched to a gene: 10. The CDR3 has 17 amino acids. CDR3 sequence (DNA): TGTGCCAGCAGCCAAGGGTCGCTAGCGGGAGGGCGTGTTGAGCAGTTCTTC. Translation: CASSQGSLAGGRVEQFF. The entire variable domain, with the rest obtained from reference TRBV14 and TRBJ2-1, is as follows: EAGVTQFPSHSVIEKGQTVTLRCDPISGHDNLYWYRRVMGKEIKFLLHFVKESKQDESGMPNNRFLAERTGGTYSTLKVQPAELEDSGVYFCASSQGSLAGGRVEQFFGPGTRLTVL.

This clone was observed a handful of times. This rearrangement joins TRBV2 to TRBJ2-5; 9 bases map to TRBD1. V trimming: 5 bases; J trimming: 5 bases; junction bases outside the gene matches: 6. CDR1 is SNHLY, CDR2 FYNNEI, per germline. This CDR3 has 14 amino acids. CDR3 bases: TGTGCCAGCAGTACACAGGGGGCCGGGGAGACCCAGTACTTC. This codes for CASSTQGAGETQYF.

Only a few counts were recorded for this clone. CDR3 nucleotides: TGTGCCAGCAGTGAAGGGGACAGTCCTAACTATGGCTACACCTTC. The encoded protein is CASSEGDSPNYGYTF. This chain joins TRBV6-1 and TRBJ1-2; 7 nucleotides match TRBD1. The CDR3 contains 15 residues. Losses at the gene ends were 1 base for V and 0 bases for J; bases not matched to a gene: 2. CDR1 and CDR2 (germline): MNHNS, SASEGT.

The chain has TRBV2 and TRBJ2-3; 7 bases line up with TRBD1. The CDR3 sequence is 12 residues long. Germline lookup yields CDR1 SNHLY and CDR2 FYNNEI. V lost 6 bases, J lost 4 bases, and 1 base stayed unmatched. CDR3 in DNA: TGTGCCAGCAGGAGGGGGCCAGATACGCAGTATTTT. Translating gives CASRRGPDTQYF.

V and J are TRBV7-2 and TRBJ1-5; 8 bases line up with TRBD1. Germline CDR1 and CDR2: SGHTA and FQGNSA. The CDR3 runs to 14 residues. The V segment lost 5 bases and the J segment 4 bases; nucleotides outside the gene matches: 4. CDR3: CASSVDRVNQPQHF. The CDR3 DNA is TGTGCCAGCAGCGTGGACAGGGTTAATCAGCCCCAGCATTTT.

The CDR3 DNA sequence: TGCGCCAGCAGCTTGTTAGGCGCTGGGGCCAACGTCCTGACTTTC. Its protein is CASSLLGAGANVLTF. The V call is TRBV5-1, the J call TRBJ2-6, with unresolved D. Trimming took 1 base from V and 2 from J, leaving 7 bases between them. The CDR3 spans 15 residues. Germline V lookup: CDR1 SGHRS, CDR2 YFSETQ.

About this clone: The junction departs from germline at one end; a sequencing error may be responsible. The chain couples TRBV7-3 to TRBJ2-6; D not resolved. In germline, CDR1 is SGHTA, CDR2 FQGTGA. This CDR3 has 12 residues. CDR3 in amino acids: CASSLRSAPLTF. The CDR3 nucleotides read TGTGCCAGTAGCTTAAGGAGCGCGCCCCTGACTTTC.

This chain joins TRBV7-2 and TRBJ2-7, with D unclear. V lost 1 base to trimming and J lost 2 bases, with 12 bases between them. The CDR3 has 15 residues. Germline-derived CDR1 and CDR2 are SGHTA and FQGNSA. CDR3 coding DNA: TGTGCCAGCAGCTTAGGGCTAGGGATAGCCTACGAGCAGTACTTC. It specifies CASSLGLGIAYEQYF.

This chain connects TRBV5-1 to TRBJ2-3; 7 positions agree with TRBD2. This CDR3 is 14 amino acids long. Germline-derived CDR1 and CDR2 are SGHRS and YFSETQ. Germline trimming cut 0 bases from V and 5 bases from J; bases unmatched to any gene: 3. The CDR3 is CASSLGREGDTQYF. In nucleotides, the CDR3 is TGCGCCAGCAGCTTGGGCAGGGAGGGAGATACGCAGTATTTT. The full variable domain, rest sourced from reference TRBV5-1 and TRBJ2-3, is KAGVTQTPRYLIKTRGQQVTLSCSPISGHRSVSWYQQTPGQGLQFLFEYFSETQRNKGNFPGRFSGRQFSNSRSEMNVSTLELGDSALYLCASSLGREGDTQYFGPGTRLTVL.